This T cell receptor (beta chain) was obtained from a study of PD-L1 blockade in urothelial cancer. Study at large: It was at 3 weeks (second dose) and 6 weeks after treatment start that blood was analyzed.

Profiling relied on immunoSEQ multiplex PCR, and the TCRdb table lists in-frame clones only, not all of them. Of some 50,000 clones listed, about 83% are singletons. The time point denotes: pretreatment peripheral blood. For each patient, 1 to 8 samples were obtained, pretreatment and on-treatment. V lost 3 bases and J 0 bases, leaving 12 bases between the germline ends. The CDR3 is made up of 16 amino acids. Germline V gene data show CDR1 as SGHAT and CDR2 as FQNNGV. J is TRBJ2-1 and V is TRBV11-2; the D gene is possibly TRBD2 (6 bases). The source of this sequence is a woman aged 55-70 years with urothelial cancer. The specimen comprised PBMCs, sampled around atezolizumab (anti-PD-L1) treatment. CDR3 loop: CASSFGSASSYNEQFF. The CDR3 coding sequence is TGTGCCAGCAGCTTCGGGAGTGCTAGCTCCTACAATGAGCAGTTCTTC.